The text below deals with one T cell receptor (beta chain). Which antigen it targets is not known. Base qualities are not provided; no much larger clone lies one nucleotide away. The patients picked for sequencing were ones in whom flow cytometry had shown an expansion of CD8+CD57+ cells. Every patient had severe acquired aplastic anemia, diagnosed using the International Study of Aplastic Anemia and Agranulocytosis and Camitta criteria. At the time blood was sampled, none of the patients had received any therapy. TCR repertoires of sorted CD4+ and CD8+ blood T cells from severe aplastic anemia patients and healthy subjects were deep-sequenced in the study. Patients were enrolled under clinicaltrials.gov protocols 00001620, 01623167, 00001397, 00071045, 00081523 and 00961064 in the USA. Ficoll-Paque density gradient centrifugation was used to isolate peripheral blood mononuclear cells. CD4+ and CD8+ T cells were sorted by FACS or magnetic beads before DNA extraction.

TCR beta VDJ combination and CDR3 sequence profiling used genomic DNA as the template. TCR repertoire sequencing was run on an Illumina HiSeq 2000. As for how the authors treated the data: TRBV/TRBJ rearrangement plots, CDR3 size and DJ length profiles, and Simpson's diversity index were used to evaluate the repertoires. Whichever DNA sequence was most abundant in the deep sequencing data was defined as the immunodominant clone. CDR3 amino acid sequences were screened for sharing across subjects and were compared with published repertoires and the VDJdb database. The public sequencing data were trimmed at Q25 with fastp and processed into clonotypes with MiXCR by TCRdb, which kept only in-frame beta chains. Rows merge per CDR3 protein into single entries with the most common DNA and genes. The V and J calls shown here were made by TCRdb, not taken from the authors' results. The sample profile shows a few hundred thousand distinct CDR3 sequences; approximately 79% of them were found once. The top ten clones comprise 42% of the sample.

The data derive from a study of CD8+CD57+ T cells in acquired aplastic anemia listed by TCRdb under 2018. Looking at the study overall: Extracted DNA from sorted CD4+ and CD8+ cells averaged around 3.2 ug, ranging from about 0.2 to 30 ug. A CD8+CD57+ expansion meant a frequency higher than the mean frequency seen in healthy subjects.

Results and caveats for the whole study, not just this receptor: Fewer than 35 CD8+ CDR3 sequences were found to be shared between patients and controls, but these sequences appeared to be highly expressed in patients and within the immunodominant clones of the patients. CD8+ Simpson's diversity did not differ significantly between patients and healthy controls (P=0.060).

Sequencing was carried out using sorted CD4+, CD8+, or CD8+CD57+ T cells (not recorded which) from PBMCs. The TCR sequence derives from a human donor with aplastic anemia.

The sequenced DNA is TGTGCCAGCAGCTTAAGGTTGATGAACACTGAAGCTTTCTTT. This yields the protein CASSLRLMNTEAFF. The chain uses TRBV7-2 and TRBJ1-1; the D gene lacks a confident call. Inclusive of the bounding cysteine and phenylalanine, the CDR3 is 14 residues long. Only CDR3 DNA remains: 42 bases, in frame from the first base. The germline V gene encodes CDR1 SGHTA and CDR2 FQGNSA. V is cut by 2 bases and J by 0 bases, and the space between the germline ends is 7 bases.